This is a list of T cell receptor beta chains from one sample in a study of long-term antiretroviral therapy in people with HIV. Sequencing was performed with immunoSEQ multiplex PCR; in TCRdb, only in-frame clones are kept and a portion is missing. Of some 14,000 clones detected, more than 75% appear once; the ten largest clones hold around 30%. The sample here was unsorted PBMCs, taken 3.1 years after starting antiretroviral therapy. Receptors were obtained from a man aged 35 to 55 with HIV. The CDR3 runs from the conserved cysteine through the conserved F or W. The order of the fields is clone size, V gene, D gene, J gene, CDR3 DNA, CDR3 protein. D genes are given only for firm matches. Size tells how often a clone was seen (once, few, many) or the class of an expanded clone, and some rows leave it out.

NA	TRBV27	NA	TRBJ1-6	TGTGCCAGCAGTTGGCAGACCTATTCACCCCTCCACTTT	CASSWQTYSPLHF
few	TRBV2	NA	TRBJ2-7	TGTGCCAGCAGTGAAGTCCGGGGGCCGGAGGAGCAGTACTTC	CASSEVRGPEEQYF
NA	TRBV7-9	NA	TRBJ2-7	TGTGCCAGCAGCTTAATTCTAAACGAGCAGTACTTC	CASSLILNEQYF
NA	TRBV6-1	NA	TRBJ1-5	TGTGCCAGCAGTTCAGATCAGCCCCAGCATTTT	CASSSDQPQHF
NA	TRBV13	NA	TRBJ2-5	TGTGCCAGCAGCTTAGCATCGGGGTACGGGGAGACCCAGTACTTC	CASSLASGYGETQYF
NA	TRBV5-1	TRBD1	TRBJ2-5	TGCGCCAGCAGCCGTCGACAGGGGGCTGAGGAGACCCAGTACTTC	CASSRRQGAEETQYF
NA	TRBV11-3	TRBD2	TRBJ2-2	TGTGCCAGCAGGAGGAACGGGGGGGCGAACACCGGGGAGCTGTTTTTT	CASRRNGGANTGELFF
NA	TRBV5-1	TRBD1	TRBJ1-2	TGCGCCAGCAGCAGAGACGGACAGGGGAAACAGGGCTACACCTTC	CASSRDGQGKQGYTF
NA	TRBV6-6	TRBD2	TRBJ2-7	TGTGCCAGTACCGGGACTAGCGGGGCCTCCTACGAGCAGTACTTC	CASTGTSGASYEQYF
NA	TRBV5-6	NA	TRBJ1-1	TGTGCCAGCAGCGGGGGGGGCGTGGACACTGAAGCTTTCTTT	CASSGGGVDTEAFF
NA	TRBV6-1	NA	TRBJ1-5	TGTGCCAGCAGTGACAATCAGCCCCAGCATTTT	CASSDNQPQHF
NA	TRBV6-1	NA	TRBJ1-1	TGTGCCAGCAGTGGGCAAGGAAGGCTTAACACTGAAGCTTTCTTT	CASSGQGRLNTEAFF
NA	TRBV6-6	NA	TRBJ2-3	TGTGCCAGCAGTTACTGGGGGACATCAGGGACAGATACGCAGTATTTT	CASSYWGTSGTDTQYF
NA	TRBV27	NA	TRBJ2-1	TGTGCCAGCACCCAGAGGGCGGGGACCGACAATGAGCAGTTCTTC	CASTQRAGTDNEQFF
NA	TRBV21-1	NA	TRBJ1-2	TGTGCCAGCACCCCTCTTTGGGAAGACTATGGCTACACCTTC	CASTPLWEDYGYTF
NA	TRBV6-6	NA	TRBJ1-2	TGTGCCAGCAGTTCCGTCCCGGGCATCGGCTACACCTTC	CASSSVPGIGYTF
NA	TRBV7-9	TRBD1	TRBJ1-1	TGTGCCAGCAGCCCAGGCTTCCTTAGACAGGGGGGACACACTGAAGCTTTCTTT	CASSPGFLRQGGHTEAFF
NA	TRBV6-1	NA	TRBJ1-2	TGTGCCAGCGGGGTACTAGGCTACACCTTC	CASGVLGYTF
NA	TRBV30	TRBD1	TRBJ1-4	TGTGCCTGGGATTTACGGGACAGGGAAGTCCCCAAACTGTTTTTT	CAWDLRDREVPKLFF
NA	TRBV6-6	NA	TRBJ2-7	TGTGCCAGCAGTTACTCCACGGGACGGCTTTCCTACGAGCAGTACTTC	CASSYSTGRLSYEQYF
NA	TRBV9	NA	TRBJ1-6	TGTGCCAGCAGCGCCCGGGACCCGCAACACTCACCCCTCCACTTT	CASSARDPQHSPLHF
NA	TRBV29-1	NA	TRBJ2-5	TGCAGCGTTGACTCGGAGCTTAAAGGCCAAGAGACCCAGTACTTC	CSVDSELKGQETQYF
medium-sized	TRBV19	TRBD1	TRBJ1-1	TGTGCCAGTAGTATCCCGGGACAGGAAGAAGCTTTCTTT	CASSIPGQEEAFF
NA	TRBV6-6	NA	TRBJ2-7	TGTGCCAGCAGCTCTAACTACGAGCAGTACTTC	CASSSNYEQYF
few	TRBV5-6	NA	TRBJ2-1	TGTGCCAGCAGCATCGTAGCGAATGAGCAGTTCTTC	CASSIVANEQFF
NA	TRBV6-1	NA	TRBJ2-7	TGTGCCAGCAATCAGGGGTTATTGACCGAGCAGTACTTC	CASNQGLLTEQYF
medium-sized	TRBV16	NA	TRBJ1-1	TGTGCCAGCAGCGATGGAGGGAACACTGAAGCTTTCTTT	CASSDGGNTEAFF
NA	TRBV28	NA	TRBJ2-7	TGTGCCAGCAGTTTACGTACAGAACTTTATTTCGACGAGCAGTACTTC	CASSLRTELYFDEQYF
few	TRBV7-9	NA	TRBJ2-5	TGTGCCAGCAGCCACCGCGTCCAGGGTGTCGAGGAGACCCAGTACTTC	CASSHRVQGVEETQYF
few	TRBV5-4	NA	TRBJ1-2	TGTGCCAGCACTCCGGCGGGTCTAACTATGGGCTACACCTTC	CASTPAGLTMGYTF